Here is one TCR beta chain with its context. As yet, its antigen is unknown. The sample is drawn from a study of beta chain features in type 1 diabetes. Study context: Researchers looked at some 110 million sorted cells across all samples. Study findings and constraints: Among all four CD4+ subsets, Type 1 diabetes patients had TCRB CDR3s that were moderately but significantly shorter.

Expressed TCRB transcripts were sequenced because the isolated RNA had all been reverse transcribed beforehand. Naive, central memory and regulatory T cell samples averaged about 3.5 million reads. TCRdb keeps only in-frame clones here, not all; method: immunoSEQ multiplex PCR. The data show around 710,000 clones, 12% seen once. The germline V gene encodes CDR1 LNHDA and CDR2 SQIVND (reference sequence). CDR3 size: 16 residues. With V trimmed by 6 bases and J by 7 bases, 9 bases remained unmatched. This TCR was recovered from a man aged 25-45 years with type 1 diabetes. Material: naive CD4+ T cells from blood. The chain couples TRBV19 to TRBJ1-6; the match to TRBD1 covers 10 bases. The CDR3 reads CASRPRDRGRNSPLHF. DNA for the CDR3: TGTGCCAGTAGACCCCGGGACAGGGGCAGGAATTCACCCCTCCACTTT.